Listed below are T cell receptor beta chains from one sample, sequenced in a study of CD8+ T cells in alopecia areata. Clones were sequenced by immunoSEQ multiplex PCR, and TCRdb holds only the in-frame ones, with some missing. The repertoire consists of tens of thousands of clones, with around 59% occurring once and the leading ten covering 40%. The source material was NKG2D-high CD8+ T cells sorted from blood. These receptors were taken from a human donor with alopecia areata. Each CDR3 is given without its conserved first and last residue. A row's size may be missing; if present it is once, few, many or a size class.

abundance	j_gene	v_gene	CDR3aa
once	TRBJ2-4	TRBV5-1	ASSFSQGGHIQY
-	TRBJ2-7	TRBV4-3	ASSQHSSPAYEQY
-	TRBJ2-1	TRBV6-6	ASSVAGGALNEQF
-	TRBJ2-7	TRBV4-3	ASSQDKSGYYEQY
-	TRBJ2-5	TRBV28	ASTDLAQASGKETQY
-	TRBJ1-1	TRBV9	ASSAGGTEAF
few	TRBJ2-1	TRBV5-1	ASSFERGSYNEQF
few	TRBJ1-3	TRBV11-3	ASSLDPTVYSGNTIY
once	TRBJ1-1	TRBV7-3	ASSSSGGTNTEAF
-	TRBJ2-7	TRBV6-1	ASSDAPGQGSYEQY
-	TRBJ2-7	TRBV7-8	ASSWYSTYEQY
-	TRBJ2-1	TRBV28	ASSSFEQF
-	TRBJ2-7	TRBV5-4	ASSLGRGPYEQY
large	TRBJ1-4	TRBV7-8	ASSLEGTRSEKLF
-	TRBJ2-7	TRBV29-1	SARPGPDYEQY
few	TRBJ1-1	TRBV7-9	ASSPRQGEAF
-	TRBJ1-1	TRBV25-1	ASSERGSMNTEAF
-	TRBJ2-5	TRBV5-4	ASRTFPGRLQETQY
few	TRBJ2-1	TRBV28	ASSFLESHNEQF
-	TRBJ2-1	TRBV10-3	AISTKRGASYNEQF
-	TRBJ1-2	TRBV2	ASSEARGTGFLGYT
-	TRBJ1-5	TRBV7-9	ASSFGPPQPQH
many	TRBJ1-4	TRBV28	ASSLRRGRTNEKLF
few	TRBJ2-7	TRBV6-6	ASSVTTNEQY
-	TRBJ1-1	TRBV27	ASSYSPYGGTEAF
few	TRBJ2-2	TRBV23-1	ALCGGCTGELF
-	TRBJ1-1	TRBV7-6	ASSPRVGTEAF